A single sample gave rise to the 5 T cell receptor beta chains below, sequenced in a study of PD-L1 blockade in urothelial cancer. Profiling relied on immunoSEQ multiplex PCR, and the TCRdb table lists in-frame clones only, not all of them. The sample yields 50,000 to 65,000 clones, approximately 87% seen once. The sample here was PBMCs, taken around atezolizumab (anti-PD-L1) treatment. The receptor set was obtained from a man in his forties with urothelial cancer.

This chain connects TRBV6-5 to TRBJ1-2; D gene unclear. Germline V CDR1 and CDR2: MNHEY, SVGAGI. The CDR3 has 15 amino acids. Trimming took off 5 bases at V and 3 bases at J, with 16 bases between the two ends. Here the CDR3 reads CASSQSEQKDYGYTF. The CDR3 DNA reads TGTGCCAGCAGTCAATCTGAACAAAAAGACTATGGCTACACCTTC.

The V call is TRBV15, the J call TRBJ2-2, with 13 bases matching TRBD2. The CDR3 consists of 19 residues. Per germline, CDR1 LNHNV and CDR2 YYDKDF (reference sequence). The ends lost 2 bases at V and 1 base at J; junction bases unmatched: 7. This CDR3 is CATSRPSGLAGQNTGELFF. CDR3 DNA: TGTGCCACCAGCAGACCCTCGGGACTAGCGGGGCAGAACACCGGGGAGCTGTTTTTT.

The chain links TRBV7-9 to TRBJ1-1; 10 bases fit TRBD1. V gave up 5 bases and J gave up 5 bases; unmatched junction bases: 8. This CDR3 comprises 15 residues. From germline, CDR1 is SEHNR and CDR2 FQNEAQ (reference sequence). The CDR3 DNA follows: TGTGCCAGCAGCCCGCGACAGGGGGCTAATACTGAAGCTTTCTTT. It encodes CASSPRQGANTEAFF.

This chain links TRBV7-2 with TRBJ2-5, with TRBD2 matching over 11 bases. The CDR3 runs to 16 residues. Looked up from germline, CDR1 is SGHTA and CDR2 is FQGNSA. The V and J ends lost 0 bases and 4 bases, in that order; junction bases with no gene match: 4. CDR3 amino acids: CASSLAGGLAAETQYF. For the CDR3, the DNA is TGTGCCAGCAGCTTAGCGGGGGGACTAGCGGCAGAGACCCAGTACTTC.

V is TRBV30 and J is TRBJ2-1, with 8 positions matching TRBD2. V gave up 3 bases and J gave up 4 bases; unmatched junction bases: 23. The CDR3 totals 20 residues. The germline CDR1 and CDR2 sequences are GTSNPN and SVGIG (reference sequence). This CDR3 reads CAWSAVAQGSGGSKYNEQFF. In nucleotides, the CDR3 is TGTGCCTGGAGCGCTGTCGCACAGGGAAGCGGGGGTTCTAAATACAATGAGCAGTTCTTC.